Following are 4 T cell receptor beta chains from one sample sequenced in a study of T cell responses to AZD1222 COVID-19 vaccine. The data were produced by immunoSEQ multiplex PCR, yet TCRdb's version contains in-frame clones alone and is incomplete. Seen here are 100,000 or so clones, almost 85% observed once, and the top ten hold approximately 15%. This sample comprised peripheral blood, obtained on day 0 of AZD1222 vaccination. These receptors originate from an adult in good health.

The CDR3 region is CASSIKAGTLVTQYF. CDR3 in DNA: TGTGCCAGCAGCATAAAGGCGGGGACCCTGGTGACCCAGTACTTC. The chain links TRBV7-9 to TRBJ2-5; D perhaps matches TRBD2 (6 bases). CDR3 length equals 15 residues. V gave up 5 bases and J gave up 7 bases, with 20 bases separating them. The germline V gene has CDR1 SEHNR and CDR2 FQNEAQ (reference sequence).

The CDR3 region is CASSPPGLAGLAGELFF. DNA for the CDR3: TGTGCCAGCAGCCCTCCGGGACTAGCGGGATTGGCCGGGGAGCTGTTTTTT. The chain recombines TRBV5-4 with TRBJ2-2, with 13 bases identical to TRBD2. The CDR3 length is 17 residues. V lost 4 bases and J lost 6; bases outside the gene matches: 9. Germline CDR1 SGHNT, CDR2 YYREEE (reference sequence).

The CDR3 sequence is CASSYDNEQFF. Written as DNA, the CDR3 is TGTGCCAGCAGTTACGACAATGAGCAGTTCTTC. The V gene is TRBV12-3 or TRBV12-4, the J gene TRBJ2-1, with D hard to call. The CDR3 has 11 amino acids. The V end lost 4 bases, the J end lost 5 bases, and 3 bases lay between the germline ends.

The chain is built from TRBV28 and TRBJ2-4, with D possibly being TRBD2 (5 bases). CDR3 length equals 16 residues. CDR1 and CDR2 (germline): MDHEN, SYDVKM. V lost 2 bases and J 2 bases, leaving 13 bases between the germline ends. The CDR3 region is CASSLILRGTKNIQYF. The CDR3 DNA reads TGTGCCAGCAGTTTAATTCTTCGGGGAACCAAAAACATTCAGTACTTC. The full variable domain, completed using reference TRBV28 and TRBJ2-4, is DVKVTQSSRYLVKRTGEKVFLECVQDMDHENMFWYRQDPGLGLRLIYFSYDVKMKEKGDIPEGYSVSREKKERFSLILESASTNQTSMYLCASSLILRGTKNIQYFGAGTRLSVL.